The 16 T cell receptor beta chains reported below all come from one sample, sequenced in a study of cytomegalovirus exposure and HLA in healthy donors. The PCR was carried out with 60 Vbeta primers and 13 Jbeta primers. Libraries were prepared by immunoSEQ multiplex PCR; TCRdb keeps only in-frame clonotypes and omits some of them. The sample carries about 150,000 clones, around 79% recorded once. The sample was PBMCs. The receptor source for this set is a human donor in good health.

About this clone itself: A read error may account for a junction end that differs from germline. The CDR3 region is CASTPRTSGTYERYF. The DNA for the CDR3 is TGTGCCAGCACCCCCCGGACTAGCGGAACCTACGAGCGGTACTTC. This chain links TRBV2 with TRBJ2-7; 10 positions agree with TRBD2. Germline V CDR1 and CDR2: SNHLY, FYNNEI. The CDR3 has 15 residues.

The chain links TRBV27 to TRBJ1-5; 8 bases align to TRBD1. The germline CDR1 and CDR2 sequences are MNHEY and SMNVEV (reference sequence). V lost 4 bases, J lost 2 bases, and 19 bases stayed unmatched. The CDR3 has 20 amino acids. The CDR3 coding sequence is TGTGCCAGCAGTTCAGGGGGCTCTGATTTCGGTCCTATGGGCAATCAGCCCCAGCATTTT. Amino acids: CASSSGGSDFGPMGNQPQHF.

The V call is TRBV18, the J call TRBJ1-1; D is perhaps TRBD1 (5 bases). The germline gives CDR1 KGHSH, CDR2 LQKENI. The CDR3 length is 16 residues. V lost 4 bases and J 5 bases, leaving 20 bases between the germline ends. CDR3 DNA sequence: TGTGCCAGCTCACAGTTAGGCGGGGTCTGGACAACTGAAGCTTTCTTT. It specifies CASSQLGGVWTTEAFF.

This clone was observed a few times. This sequence joins TRBV29-1 and TRBJ2-1; TRBD2 might be the D (5 bases). This CDR3 has 15 amino acids. Germline CDR1 SQVTM, CDR2 ANQGSEA. V shed 6 bases and J shed 10 bases, with 25 bases lying between them. DNA for the CDR3: TGCAGCGTCGCCCGTCCCGAGGGTAGCCTTAACGAGCAGTTCTTC. Translated: CSVARPEGSLNEQFF.

The CDR3 nucleotides read TGTGCCAGCAGCTCGTCCGGGACAGTGGATGGCTACACCTTC. It translates to CASSSSGTVDGYTF. This chain joins TRBV7-8 and TRBJ1-2; 7 bases are shared with TRBD1. This CDR3 has 14 residues. Germline values: CDR1 SGHVS, CDR2 FQNEAQ. J was trimmed by 6 bases and V by 4 bases; bases with no gene match: 8.

The chain links TRBV5-4 to TRBJ1-2, with 9 bases lining up with TRBD1. The CDR3 covers 13 residues. V was clipped by 5 bases and J by 9 bases; unmatched bases: 8. From germline, CDR1 is SGHNT and CDR2 YYREEE (reference sequence). This CDR3 is CASSLPGQGSYTF. The CDR3 DNA is TGTGCCAGCAGTTTACCGGGACAGGGCAGCTACACCTTC. The whole variable domain, remainder taken from reference TRBV5-4 and TRBJ1-2, is ETGVTQSPTHLIKTRGQQVTLRCSSQSGHNTVSWYQQALGQGPQFIFQYYREEENGRGNFPPRFSGLQFPNYSSELNVNALELDDSALYLCASSLPGQGSYTFGSGTRLTVV.

The chain combines TRBV18 with TRBJ1-2; unclear D gene. V lost 3 bases and J lost 8, with 13 bases in between. The CDR3 sequence is 13 residues long. The germline V gene has CDR1 KGHSH and CDR2 LQKENI. The CDR3 loop reads CASSPSAERGYTF. CDR3 DNA sequence: TGTGCCAGCTCACCCAGTGCAGAGCGGGGCTACACCTTC.

The rearrangement joins TRBV10-3 to TRBJ2-3; TRBD2 is a possible D gene (6 bases). Germline CDR1 ENHRY, CDR2 SYGVKD. This CDR3 is 15 amino acids long. V was shortened by 0 bases and J by 5 bases, with 12 bases between the two germline ends. CDR3 DNA: TGTGCCATCAGTGAGTCGGGCGGGGTTTTAGATACGCAGTATTTT. Translation gives CAISESGGVLDTQYF.

The rearrangement joins TRBV13 to TRBJ2-7; perhaps TRBD1 as D (6 bases). V lost 5 bases and J 6 bases, leaving 14 bases between the germline ends. CDR3 size: 13 residues. CDR1 is PRHDT, CDR2 FYEKMQ, per germline (reference sequence). The CDR3 DNA reads TGTGCCAGCAGCCTTGGACCAGGGGTCGAGCAGTACTTC. Its translation: CASSLGPGVEQYF.

This sequence joins TRBV9 and TRBJ2-1; D possibly corresponds to TRBD2 (6 bases). V dropped 2 bases and J dropped 0 bases, with 24 bases sitting between them. The CDR3 covers 20 residues. CDR1 and CDR2 from the germline V gene are SGDLS and YYNGEE. The CDR3 reads CASSVDPFSSGPSSYNEQFF. In DNA form, the CDR3 reads TGTGCCAGCAGCGTCGACCCCTTTAGTAGCGGCCCAAGCTCCTACAATGAGCAGTTCTTC. The complete variable domain, with remaining parts taken from reference TRBV9 and TRBJ2-1, reads DSGVTQTPKHLITATGQRVTLRCSPRSGDLSVYWYQQSLDQGLQFLIQYYNGEERAKGNILERFSAQQFPDLHSELNLSSLELGDSALYFCASSVDPFSSGPSSYNEQFFGPGTRLTVL.

This clone came up once. The J gene is TRBJ1-1, the V gene TRBV29-1; D gene unclear. CDR1 is SQVTM, CDR2 ANQGSEA, per germline. This CDR3 spans 13 amino acids. The V end was cut by 8 bases, the J end by 1 base, with 14 bases between. The DNA of the CDR3 is TGCAGCTATCATACGACTACGAACACTGAAGCTTTCTTT. It translates to CSYHTTTNTEAFF.

This chain connects TRBV6-5 to TRBJ2-3, with 12 positions matching TRBD2. The CDR3 totals 12 residues. Trimming took 6 bases from V and 13 from J; bases not matched to a gene: 5. The germline CDR1 and CDR2 sequences are MNHEY and SVGAGI. CDR3 loop: CASRRTSGKKYF. In nucleotides, the CDR3 is TGTGCCAGCAGGCGGACTAGCGGGAAAAAGTATTTT.

The genes are TRBV6-6 and TRBJ2-7; 10 nucleotides agree with TRBD2. The junction had 7 bases not matched to a gene; V was cut back by 4 bases and J by 4 bases. Germline-derived CDR1 and CDR2 are MNHNY and SVGAGI (reference sequence). The CDR3 is 15 amino acids. This CDR3 reads CASSSPGLANYEQYF. CDR3 bases: TGTGCCAGCAGTTCTCCGGGACTAGCGAATTACGAGCAGTACTTC.

This chain joins TRBV19 and TRBJ2-5; 10 nucleotides line up with TRBD2. The germline CDR1 and CDR2 sequences are LNHDA and SQIVND (reference sequence). The CDR3 is 13 amino acids. J was trimmed by 4 bases and V by 8 bases; bases with no gene match: 4. The CDR3 DNA follows: TGTGCCAGTGGGGGACTAGCGACAGAGACCCAGTACTTC. This translates into CASGGLATETQYF. Drawing the rest from reference TRBV19 and TRBJ2-5, the complete variable domain is DGGITQSPKYLFRKEGQNVTLSCEQNLNHDAMYWYRQDPGQGLRLIYYSQIVNDFQKGDIAEGYSVSREKKESFPLTVTSAQKNPTAFYLCASGGLATETQYFGPGTRLLVL.

This chain joins TRBV7-3 and TRBJ2-3; TRBD1 might be the D (6 bases). The germline CDR1 and CDR2 sequences are SGHTA and FQGTGA. The V end was cut by 4 bases, the J end by 2 bases, with 16 bases between. The CDR3 is 16 residues long. The CDR3 here is CASSSGGPFFTDTQYF. CDR3 DNA sequence: TGTGCCAGCAGCTCTGGGGGCCCTTTCTTCACAGATACGCAGTATTTT.

The gene calls are TRBV7-2 and TRBJ1-5; D is uncertain. The V end lost 0 bases, the J end lost 5 bases, and 8 bases lay between the germline ends. This CDR3 is 14 amino acids long. Germline values: CDR1 SGHTA, CDR2 FQGNSA. The CDR3 is CASSLAGEYQPQHF. CDR3 in DNA: TGTGCCAGCAGCTTAGCGGGAGAATATCAGCCCCAGCATTTT.